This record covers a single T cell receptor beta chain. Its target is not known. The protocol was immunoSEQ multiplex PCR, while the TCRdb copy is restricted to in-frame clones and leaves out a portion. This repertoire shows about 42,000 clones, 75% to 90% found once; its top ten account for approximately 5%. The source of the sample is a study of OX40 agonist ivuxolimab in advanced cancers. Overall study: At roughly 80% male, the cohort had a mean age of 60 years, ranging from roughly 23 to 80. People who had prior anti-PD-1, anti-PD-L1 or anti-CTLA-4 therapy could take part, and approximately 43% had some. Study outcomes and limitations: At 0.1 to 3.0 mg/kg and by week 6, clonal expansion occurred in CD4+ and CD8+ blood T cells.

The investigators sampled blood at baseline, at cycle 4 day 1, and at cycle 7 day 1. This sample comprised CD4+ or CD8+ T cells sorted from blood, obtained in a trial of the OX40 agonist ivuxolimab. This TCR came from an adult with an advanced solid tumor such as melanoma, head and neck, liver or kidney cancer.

Here the CDR3 reads CAWGPLVAGTEAFF. In DNA, the CDR3 is TGTGCCTGGGGCCCACTGGTGGCGGGCACTGAAGCTTTCTTT. This chain connects TRBV30 to TRBJ1-1, with D uncertain. Looked up from germline, CDR1 is GTSNPN and CDR2 is SVGIG (reference sequence). The CDR3 has 14 amino acids. V was cut by 5 bases and J by 4 bases, with 17 bases left in between.